One and the same sample provided the 17 T cell receptor beta chains below, sequenced in a study of CD4+ T cells in melanoma. The repertoire was sequenced with immunoSEQ multiplex PCR; TCRdb's copy has only in-frame clones and lacks some. The sample includes more than 90,000 clones, about 90% of them seen just once. Sequencing was done on a sample of peripheral blood. These receptors all come from a human donor with melanoma.

This chain connects TRBV5-4 to TRBJ2-3, with 8 bases fitting TRBD1. The CDR3 is made up of 16 amino acids. CDR1 is SGHNT, CDR2 YYREEE, per germline (reference sequence). The V segment lost 3 bases and the J segment 0 bases; nucleotides outside the gene matches: 6. CDR3 bases: TGTGCCAGCAGCTGGCGGACAGGGACAAGCACAGATACGCAGTATTTT. The encoded protein is CASSWRTGTSTDTQYF.

This chain connects TRBV5-1 to TRBJ1-6, with a possible D match to TRBD1 (5 bases). In germline, CDR1 is SGHRS, CDR2 YFSETQ. The CDR3 is 15 amino acids. V was shortened by 2 bases and J by 9 bases, with 15 bases between the two germline ends. CDR3 nucleotides: TGCGCCAGCAGCTTAGGCAGGGATGGTGGTTCACCCCTCCACTTT. It translates to CASSLGRDGGSPLHF.

The chain is built from TRBV25-1 and TRBJ2-1; 8 bases fit TRBD2. The J segment lost 9 bases and the V segment lost 1 base, leaving 11 bases of the junction unmatched. Germline CDR1 MGHDK, CDR2 SYGVNS. The CDR3 consists of 16 residues. In DNA, the CDR3 is TGTGCCAGCAGTGAATTTACTAGCGGAGCGGCGGGTGAGCAGTTCTTC. This sequence encodes CASSEFTSGAAGEQFF.

This sequence joins TRBV7-9 and TRBJ2-3, with D unclear. The CDR3 spans 11 residues. From germline, CDR1 is SEHNR and CDR2 FQNEAQ (reference sequence). V shed 8 bases and J shed 6 bases, with 9 bases lying between them. This CDR3 reads CASGQADTQYF. The DNA for the CDR3 is TGTGCCAGCGGTCAAGCGGATACGCAGTATTTT.

The table lists this clone with a count of one. This rearrangement joins TRBV4-3 to TRBJ2-5; D is possibly TRBD1 (6 bases). This CDR3 comprises 14 residues. V lost 4 bases and J 3 bases, leaving 12 bases between the germline ends. The germline V gene encodes CDR1 LGHNA and CDR2 YSLEER. This CDR3 is CASSRFPGEETQYF. The CDR3 DNA follows: TGCGCCAGCAGCCGTTTTCCAGGGGAAGAGACCCAGTACTTC.

The rearrangement joins TRBV27 to TRBJ2-7; TRBD1 might be the D (5 bases). Trimming removed 4 bases from V and 0 bases from J, with 25 bases in between. The CDR3 sequence is 19 residues long. Germline CDR1 reads MNHEY; CDR2 reads SMNVEV (reference sequence). CDR3 DNA sequence: TGTGCCAGCAGTTCCCTTTTGTGGTCTACCAAGGGGCTCTCCTACGAGCAGTACTTC. It codes for CASSSLLWSTKGLSYEQYF.

This chain joins TRBV19 and TRBJ1-2; TRBD1 agrees at 7 bases. The V gene end was trimmed by 8 bases and the J gene end by 3 bases; junction bases not matched to a gene: 9. Germline lookup yields CDR1 LNHDA and CDR2 SQIVND (reference sequence). The length of the CDR3 is 14 residues. The CDR3 DNA is TGTGCCAGTGAACGCCCAGGGGGAGACTATGGCTACACCTTC. This sequence encodes CASERPGGDYGYTF.

The chain has TRBV9 and TRBJ2-5, with a possible D match to TRBD2 (5 bases). The V end lost 4 bases, the J end lost 4 bases, and 17 bases lay between the germline ends. This CDR3 has 15 amino acids. Germline V gene lookup returns CDR1 SGDLS and CDR2 YYNGEE. CDR3 amino acids: CASSPSLRAAETQYF. Here the CDR3 DNA reads TGTGCCAGCAGCCCAAGTCTGAGGGCAGCAGAGACCCAGTACTTC.

The J gene is TRBJ2-3, the V gene TRBV19; maybe TRBD2 (5 bases). Trimming pared 6 bases from V and 2 bases from J, leaving 9 bases between. Per germline, CDR1 LNHDA and CDR2 SQIVND (reference sequence). The CDR3 has 13 residues. CDR3 amino acids: CASRKEATDTQYF. Here the CDR3 DNA reads TGTGCCAGTAGAAAGGAGGCCACAGATACGCAGTATTTT.

V gene TRBV4-2 combines with J gene TRBJ2-5; D unclear. Germline CDR1 is LGHNA and CDR2 is YNFKEQ. V lost 0 bases and J 5 bases, leaving 10 bases between the germline ends. The CDR3 loop spans 14 amino acids. CDR3: CASSQEARPETQYF. DNA of the CDR3: TGTGCCAGCAGCCAAGAAGCTAGGCCTGAGACCCAGTACTTC.

This clone was seen only once. The chain is built from TRBV9 and TRBJ1-3; TRBD1 agrees at 7 bases. The V gene's germline CDR1 is SGDLS and CDR2 YYNGEE. The V gene end was trimmed by 0 bases and the J gene end by 0 bases; junction bases not matched to a gene: 3. This CDR3 is 16 amino acids long. Here the CDR3 DNA reads TGTGCCAGCAGCGTAGCGGGACAGTTCTCTGGAAACACCATATATTTT. Its protein product is CASSVAGQFSGNTIYF.

The chain couples TRBV30 to TRBJ1-1; weak D call: TRBD1 (6 bases). CDR1 is GTSNPN, CDR2 SVGIG, per germline (reference sequence). The V and J ends lost 3 bases and 3 bases respectively, with 17 bases between them. This CDR3 region has 15 residues. CDR3 nucleotide sequence: TGTGCCTGGAGATGTCAAAGGGGGACGGACACTGAAGCTTTCTTT. It yields the protein CAWRCQRGTDTEAFF.

The chain links TRBV19 to TRBJ2-1; no reliable D call. Germline V gives CDR1 LNHDA, CDR2 SQIVND (reference sequence). The germline V and J ends were trimmed by 3 bases and 14 bases, with 17 bases remaining between them. The CDR3 runs 13 residues. In DNA, the CDR3 is TGTGCCAGTAGTATCCTTAGGGTGGGTAAGAAGTTCTTC. Translating gives CASSILRVGKKFF.

The chain recombines TRBV6-1 with TRBJ2-1; D ambiguous. This CDR3 is 15 amino acids long. Germline values: CDR1 MNHNS, CDR2 SASEGT. The V gene lost 2 bases and the J gene lost 0 bases, with 8 bases spanning the gap. The CDR3 bases are TGTGCCAGCAGTGAAACTGCCCACTCCTACAATGAGCAGTTCTTC. Its translation: CASSETAHSYNEQFF.

The chain employs TRBV7-2 and TRBJ2-7; no firm D call. Germline V gene data show CDR1 as SGHTA and CDR2 as FQGNSA. Trimming pared 5 bases from V and 2 bases from J, leaving 13 bases between. CDR3 length: 14 amino acids. The CDR3 nucleotides read TGTGCCAGCAGCCCTGGCGGCGGTCCCTACGAGCAGTACTTC. It codes for CASSPGGGPYEQYF.

The rearrangement uses TRBV18 and TRBJ2-1, with D possibly matching TRBD1 (6 bases). The CDR3 has 14 residues. Trimming cost V 2 bases and J 7 bases, with 12 bases left between them. Germline loops: CDR1 KGHSH, CDR2 LQKENI. The CDR3, as DNA: TGTGCCAGCTCACCAGGGACAACTCGGAATGAGCAGTTCTTC. Encoded protein: CASSPGTTRNEQFF.

The V and J genes are TRBV7-9 and TRBJ1-1; D ambiguous. The CDR3 is 13 residues long. V lost 1 base to trimming and J lost 4 bases, with 7 bases between them. CDR1 and CDR2 (germline): SEHNR, FQNEAQ (reference sequence). The CDR3 sequence is CASSLEGSTEAFF. In nucleotides, the CDR3 is TGTGCCAGCAGCTTAGAAGGGAGCACTGAAGCTTTCTTT. The variable domain in full, completed from reference TRBV7-9 and TRBJ1-1, reads DTGVSQNPRHKITKRGQNVTFRCDPISEHNRLYWYRQTLGQGPEFLTYFQNEAQLEKSRLLSDRFSAERPKGSFSTLEIQRTEQGDSAMYLCASSLEGSTEAFFGQGTRLTVV.